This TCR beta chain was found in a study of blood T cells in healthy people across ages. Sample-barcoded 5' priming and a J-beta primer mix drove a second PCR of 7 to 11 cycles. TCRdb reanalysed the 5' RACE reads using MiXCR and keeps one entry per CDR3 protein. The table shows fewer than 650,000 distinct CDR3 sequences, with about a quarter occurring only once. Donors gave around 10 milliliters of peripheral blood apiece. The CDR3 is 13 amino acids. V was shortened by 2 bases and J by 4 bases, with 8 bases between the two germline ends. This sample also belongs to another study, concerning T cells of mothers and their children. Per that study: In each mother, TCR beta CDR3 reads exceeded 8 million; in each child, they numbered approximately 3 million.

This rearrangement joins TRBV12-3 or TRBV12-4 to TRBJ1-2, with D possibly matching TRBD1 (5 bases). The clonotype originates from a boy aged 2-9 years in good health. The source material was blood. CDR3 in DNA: TGTGCCAGCAGTTTACTAGGGACCTATGGCTACACCTTC. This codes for CASSLLGTYGYTF.